These T cell receptor beta chains were read from a single sample in a study of T cell responses to AZD1222 COVID-19 vaccine. This table comes from immunoSEQ multiplex PCR, and its TCRdb copy is limited to in-frame clones, with some not included. The sample records 200,000 or so clones, approximately 91% being singletons. This material consisted of peripheral blood, taken on day 0 of AZD1222 vaccination. Receptor source: an adult in good health. Each CDR3 is given with its conserved first and last residue. D genes are given only for firm matches. The listing skips clone size in some rows; elsewhere it reads once, few, many or a size class.

v_call: TRBV9
cdr3_length: 17
clone_size: NA
d_call: NA
j_call: TRBJ1-3
cdr3_aa: CASSVAPTRASGNTIYF
cdr3_nt: TGTGCCAGCAGCGTAGCCCCCACCAGGGCCTCTGGAAACACCATATATTTT

v_call: TRBV12-5
cdr3_length: 13
clone_size: NA
d_call: NA
j_call: TRBJ1-5
cdr3_aa: CASGAGVNQPQHF
cdr3_nt: TGTGCTAGTGGTGCCGGGGTCAATCAGCCCCAGCATTTT

v_call: TRBV2
cdr3_length: 15
clone_size: NA
d_call: NA
j_call: TRBJ2-7
cdr3_aa: CASSEFLDSAYEQYF
cdr3_nt: TGTGCCAGCAGTGAGTTTTTGGACTCAGCTTACGAGCAGTACTTC

v_call: TRBV7-9
cdr3_length: 18
clone_size: NA
d_call: NA
j_call: TRBJ2-1
cdr3_aa: CASSLSPAEEGLYNEQFF
cdr3_nt: TGTGCCAGCAGCTTATCACCCGCTGAGGAGGGGCTCTACAATGAGCAGTTCTTC

v_call: TRBV28
cdr3_length: 14
clone_size: NA
d_call: TRBD2
j_call: TRBJ2-1
cdr3_aa: CASSRLAWINEQFF
cdr3_nt: TGTGCCAGCAGCCGACTAGCGTGGATCAATGAGCAGTTCTTC

v_call: TRBV4-3
cdr3_length: 16
clone_size: NA
d_call: NA
j_call: TRBJ2-3
cdr3_aa: CASSQALAGNSDTQYF
cdr3_nt: TGCGCCAGCAGCCAAGCCTTGGCGGGGAATTCAGATACGCAGTATTTT

v_call: TRBV29-1
cdr3_length: 15
clone_size: NA
d_call: TRBD1
j_call: TRBJ1-2
cdr3_aa: CSVRVQDRALRGYTF
cdr3_nt: TGCAGCGTTAGAGTCCAGGACAGGGCCCTGAGGGGCTACACCTTC

v_call: TRBV9
cdr3_length: 16
clone_size: NA
d_call: NA
j_call: TRBJ2-3
cdr3_aa: CASSSTPGLRTDTQYF
cdr3_nt: TGTGCCAGCAGCTCCACGCCGGGACTGCGAACAGATACGCAGTATTTT

v_call: TRBV11-3
cdr3_length: 16
clone_size: NA
d_call: NA
j_call: TRBJ2-2
cdr3_aa: CASSPPPGTTSGELFF
cdr3_nt: TGTGCCAGCAGCCCGCCCCCAGGGACGACGTCCGGGGAGCTGTTTTTT

v_call: TRBV27
cdr3_length: 14
clone_size: NA
d_call: NA
j_call: TRBJ2-5
cdr3_aa: CASSLSGYVETQYF
cdr3_nt: TGTGCCAGCAGTTTATCGGGGTATGTGGAGACCCAGTACTTC

v_call: TRBV19
cdr3_length: 17
clone_size: NA
d_call: TRBD1
j_call: TRBJ1-6
cdr3_aa: CASSISGTGGWNSPLHF
cdr3_nt: TGTGCCAGTAGTATTTCCGGGACAGGGGGCTGGAATTCACCCCTCCACTTT

v_call: TRBV2
cdr3_length: 14
clone_size: NA
d_call: NA
j_call: TRBJ1-5
cdr3_aa: CASRVGGSNQPQHF
cdr3_nt: TGTGCCAGCCGGGTCGGGGGGAGCAATCAGCCCCAGCATTTT

v_call: TRBV7-3
cdr3_length: 16
clone_size: NA
d_call: TRBD2
j_call: TRBJ2-1
cdr3_aa: CASSLPAGGADNEQFF
cdr3_nt: TGTGCCAGCAGCTTACCCGCGGGGGGCGCGGACAATGAGCAGTTCTTC

v_call: TRBV28
cdr3_length: 15
clone_size: NA
d_call: NA
j_call: TRBJ1-6
cdr3_aa: CASSPPGALDSPLHF
cdr3_nt: TGTGCCAGCAGTCCCCCGGGGGCGCTAGATTCACCCCTCCACTTT

v_call: TRBV14
cdr3_length: 16
clone_size: NA
d_call: NA
j_call: TRBJ2-1
cdr3_aa: CASSQNRGGVYNEQFF
cdr3_nt: TGTGCCAGCAGCCAAAACAGGGGAGGGGTCTACAATGAGCAGTTCTTC

v_call: TRBV11-2
cdr3_length: 14
clone_size: NA
d_call: NA
j_call: TRBJ2-7
cdr3_aa: CASSPEGQGSEQYF
cdr3_nt: TGTGCCAGCAGCCCCGAGGGTCAGGGGTCCGAGCAGTACTTC

v_call: TRBV2
cdr3_length: 12
clone_size: NA
d_call: NA
j_call: TRBJ2-7
cdr3_aa: CASTRGHYEQYF
cdr3_nt: TGTGCCAGCACTAGGGGTCACTACGAGCAGTACTTC

v_call: TRBV5-1
cdr3_length: 15
clone_size: NA
d_call: TRBD2
j_call: TRBJ2-5
cdr3_aa: CASSFGGSFGETQYF
cdr3_nt: TGCGCCAGCAGCTTCGGGGGGAGCTTTGGGGAGACCCAGTACTTC

v_call: TRBV4-2
cdr3_length: 18
clone_size: NA
d_call: NA
j_call: TRBJ2-1
cdr3_aa: CASSQVPGTRDGHNEQFF
cdr3_nt: TGTGCCAGCAGCCAAGTACCCGGGACCCGAGATGGGCACAATGAGCAGTTCTTC

v_call: TRBV27
cdr3_length: 12
clone_size: NA
d_call: NA
j_call: TRBJ2-1
cdr3_aa: CASRDGIVEQFF
cdr3_nt: TGTGCCAGCAGGGACGGGATAGTTGAGCAGTTCTTC

v_call: TRBV15
cdr3_length: 14
clone_size: NA
d_call: TRBD1
j_call: TRBJ1-2
cdr3_aa: CATSRRTGGDGYTF
cdr3_nt: TGTGCCACCAGCAGGCGCACAGGGGGCGATGGCTACACCTTC

v_call: TRBV5-6
cdr3_length: 16
clone_size: NA
d_call: NA
j_call: TRBJ2-3
cdr3_aa: CASSLLLQGISDTQYF
cdr3_nt: TGTGCCAGCAGCTTACTGTTGCAGGGGATCTCAGATACGCAGTATTTT

v_call: TRBV28
cdr3_length: 15
clone_size: NA
d_call: NA
j_call: TRBJ2-3
cdr3_aa: CASSPQGGRTDTQYF
cdr3_nt: TGTGCCAGCAGTCCCCAAGGGGGACGCACAGATACGCAGTATTTT

v_call: TRBV13
cdr3_length: 13
clone_size: NA
d_call: NA
j_call: TRBJ2-2
cdr3_aa: CASSPEGTGELFF
cdr3_nt: TGTGCCAGCAGCCCTGAAGGGACCGGGGAGCTGTTTTTT

v_call: TRBV15
cdr3_length: 16
clone_size: NA
d_call: NA
j_call: TRBJ2-3
cdr3_aa: CATSSGSSTSTDTQYF
cdr3_nt: TGTGCCACCAGTAGTGGGAGCAGTACTAGCACAGATACGCAGTATTTT

v_call: TRBV21-1
cdr3_length: 14
clone_size: NA
d_call: NA
j_call: TRBJ2-7
cdr3_aa: CASNRTGGTYEQYF
cdr3_nt: TGTGCCAGCAACCGGACAGGGGGAACCTACGAGCAGTACTTC

v_call: TRBV11-3
cdr3_length: 14
clone_size: NA
d_call: TRBD1
j_call: TRBJ2-7
cdr3_aa: CASSSGTGLYEQYF
cdr3_nt: TGTGCCAGCAGCTCCGGGACAGGGCTCTACGAGCAGTACTTC

v_call: TRBV6-5
cdr3_length: 15
clone_size: NA
d_call: TRBD2
j_call: TRBJ2-7
cdr3_aa: CASSRLAGTIYEQYF
cdr3_nt: TGTGCCAGCAGCCGGTTAGCGGGCACTATCTACGAGCAGTACTTC

v_call: TRBV7-2
cdr3_length: 13
clone_size: NA
d_call: NA
j_call: TRBJ1-2
cdr3_aa: CASTRNRNYGYTF
cdr3_nt: TGTGCCAGCACAAGGAACAGGAACTATGGCTACACCTTC

v_call: TRBV20-1
cdr3_length: 15
clone_size: NA
d_call: NA
j_call: TRBJ2-3
cdr3_aa: CSASFAGTSTDTQYF
cdr3_nt: TGCAGTGCTAGTTTCGCGGGAACTAGCACAGATACGCAGTATTTT

v_call: TRBV7-9
cdr3_length: 12
clone_size: NA
d_call: NA
j_call: TRBJ1-1
cdr3_aa: CASSLPRTEAFF
cdr3_nt: TGTGCCAGCAGCTTACCCCGGACAGAAGCTTTCTTT

v_call: TRBV11-2
cdr3_length: 17
clone_size: NA
d_call: TRBD2
j_call: TRBJ2-5
cdr3_aa: CASSLVGTSGMGETQYF
cdr3_nt: TGTGCCAGCAGCTTAGTCGGGACTAGCGGGATGGGGGAGACCCAGTACTTC

v_call: TRBV14
cdr3_length: 12
clone_size: once
d_call: NA
j_call: TRBJ1-2
cdr3_aa: CASSQTNYGYTF
cdr3_nt: TGTGCCAGCAGCCAGACAAACTATGGCTACACCTTC

v_call: TRBV18
cdr3_length: 15
clone_size: few
d_call: NA
j_call: TRBJ2-6
cdr3_aa: CASSPTGPGANVLTF
cdr3_nt: TGTGCCAGCTCACCAACTGGGCCCGGGGCCAACGTCCTGACTTTC

v_call: TRBV7-9
cdr3_length: 15
clone_size: NA
d_call: TRBD2
j_call: TRBJ2-1
cdr3_aa: CASSPTSLAMGEQFF
cdr3_nt: TGTGCCAGCAGCCCAACATCACTAGCGATGGGGGAGCAGTTCTTC

v_call: TRBV15
cdr3_length: 15
clone_size: NA
d_call: NA
j_call: TRBJ2-1
cdr3_aa: CATSRTGSGSNEQFF
cdr3_nt: TGTGCCACCAGCAGAACGGGCAGTGGGAGCAATGAGCAGTTCTTC

v_call: TRBV5-8
cdr3_length: 13
clone_size: NA
d_call: TRBD1
j_call: TRBJ1-5
cdr3_aa: CASSKTGVQPQHF
cdr3_nt: TGTGCCAGCAGCAAGACAGGGGTTCAGCCCCAGCATTTT

v_call: TRBV6-4
cdr3_length: 14
clone_size: NA
d_call: NA
j_call: TRBJ1-4
cdr3_aa: CASSQWDPNEKLFF
cdr3_nt: TGTGCCAGCAGCCAATGGGATCCTAATGAAAAACTGTTTTTT

v_call: TRBV12-3/TRBV12-4
cdr3_length: 13
clone_size: NA
d_call: NA
j_call: TRBJ2-1
cdr3_aa: CASNSILRNEQFF
cdr3_nt: TGTGCCAGCAACTCGATCCTACGCAATGAGCAGTTCTTC

v_call: TRBV6-5
cdr3_length: 15
clone_size: NA
d_call: NA
j_call: TRBJ2-1
cdr3_aa: CASSSAADANYEQFF
cdr3_nt: TGTGCCAGCAGTTCTGCTGCGGATGCTAACTATGAGCAGTTCTTC

v_call: TRBV24-1
cdr3_length: 14
clone_size: NA
d_call: TRBD1
j_call: TRBJ1-5
cdr3_aa: CATSDTGQLWPQHF
cdr3_nt: TGTGCCACCAGTGATACGGGACAGTTGTGGCCCCAGCATTTT

v_call: TRBV18
cdr3_length: 14
clone_size: NA
d_call: NA
j_call: TRBJ1-5
cdr3_aa: CASSPGREGQPQHF
cdr3_nt: TGTGCCAGCTCACCAGGCAGGGAAGGTCAGCCCCAGCATTTT

v_call: TRBV6-2/TRBV6-3
cdr3_length: 15
clone_size: NA
d_call: TRBD1
j_call: TRBJ1-6
cdr3_aa: CASSYSPGTGSPLHF
cdr3_nt: TGTGCCAGCAGTTACTCGCCGGGGACAGGGTCACCCCTCCACTTT

v_call: TRBV6-5
cdr3_length: 15
clone_size: NA
d_call: NA
j_call: TRBJ1-6
cdr3_aa: CASSYGHSGGPPLHF
cdr3_nt: TGTGCCAGCAGTTATGGACACTCTGGCGGTCCACCCCTCCACTTT

v_call: TRBV18
cdr3_length: 15
clone_size: NA
d_call: NA
j_call: TRBJ1-2
cdr3_aa: CASSPAPQSDYGYTF
cdr3_nt: TGTGCCAGCTCACCAGCGCCCCAGAGTGACTATGGCTACACCTTC

v_call: TRBV27
cdr3_length: 15
clone_size: NA
d_call: NA
j_call: TRBJ2-3
cdr3_aa: CASSSRLRGTDTQYF
cdr3_nt: TGTGCCAGCAGTTCACGGCTCAGGGGAACAGATACGCAGTATTTT